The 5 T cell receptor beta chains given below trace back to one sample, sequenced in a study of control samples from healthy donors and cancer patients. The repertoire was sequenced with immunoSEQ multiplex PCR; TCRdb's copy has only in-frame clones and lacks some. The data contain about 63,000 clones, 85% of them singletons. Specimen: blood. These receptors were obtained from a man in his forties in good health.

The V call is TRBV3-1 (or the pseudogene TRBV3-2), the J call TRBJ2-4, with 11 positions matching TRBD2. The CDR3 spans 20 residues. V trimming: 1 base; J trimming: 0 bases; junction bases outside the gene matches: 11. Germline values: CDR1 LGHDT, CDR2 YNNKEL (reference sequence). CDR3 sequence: CASSQVYLRLAGLAKNIQYF. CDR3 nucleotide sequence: TGTGCCAGCAGCCAAGTTTATTTGAGACTAGCGGGGTTAGCCAAAAACATTCAGTACTTC.

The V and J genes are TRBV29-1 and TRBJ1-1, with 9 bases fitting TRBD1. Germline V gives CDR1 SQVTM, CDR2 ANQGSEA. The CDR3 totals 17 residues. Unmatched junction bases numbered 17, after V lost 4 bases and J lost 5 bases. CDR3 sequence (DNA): TGCAGCGTTGGGAGTCCCGGGACAGGGCCGATGGGTACTGAAGCTTTCTTT. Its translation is CSVGSPGTGPMGTEAFF.

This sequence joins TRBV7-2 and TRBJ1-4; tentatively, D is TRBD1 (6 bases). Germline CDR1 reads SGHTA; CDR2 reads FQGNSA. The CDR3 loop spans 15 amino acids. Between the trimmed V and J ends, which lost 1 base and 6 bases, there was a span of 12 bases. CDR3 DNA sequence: TGTGCCAGCAGCTTAGGTGTACAGGGAGATGAAAAACTGTTTTTT. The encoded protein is CASSLGVQGDEKLFF.

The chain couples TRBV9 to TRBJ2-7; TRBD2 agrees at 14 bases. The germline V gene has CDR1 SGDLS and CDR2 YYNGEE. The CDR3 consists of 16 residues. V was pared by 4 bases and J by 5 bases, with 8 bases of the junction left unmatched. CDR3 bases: TGTGCCAGCAGCCCCTGGACTAGCGGGGGGTTTGACGAGCAGTACTTC. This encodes CASSPWTSGGFDEQYF.

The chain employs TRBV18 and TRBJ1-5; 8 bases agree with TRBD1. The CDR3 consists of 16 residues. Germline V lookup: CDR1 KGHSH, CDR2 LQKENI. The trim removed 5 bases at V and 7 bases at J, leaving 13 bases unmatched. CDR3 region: CASSSSGQGAWQPQHF. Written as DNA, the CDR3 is TGTGCCAGCTCATCATCCGGCCAGGGGGCATGGCAGCCCCAGCATTTT.